This TCR beta chain was observed in a study of blood T cell repertoires in COVID-19. The wider study: Sites across the United States, Italy and Spain contributed samples from acute and convalescent COVID-19. T cells, B-cell-depleted T cells, or PBMCs provided the cDNA or gDNA that served as material.

As originally analysed: Counts of nucleated cells, estimated from reference gene primer amplification, were obtained. Using immunoSEQ multiplex PCR, the repertoire was profiled, and TCRdb retains in-frame clones only, with some absent. V and J calls and clone size are copied from that table; D and trimming were computed from the DNA. The sample holds some 120,000 clones, more than 65% seen once. Trimming took 3 bases from V and 7 from J; bases not matched to a gene: 13. CDR3 length equals 17 residues. Germline V gives CDR1 MGHRA, CDR2 YSYEKL. V usage is TRBV4-1 and J usage is TRBJ2-1; 9 positions match TRBD1. This TCR came from a woman between 65 and 79 years old with acute or convalescent COVID-19. The sequencing input was peripheral blood. CDR3 nucleotide sequence: TGCGCCAGCAGCCAGAGTCCGGGACAGGGCTTTGGGAATGAGCAGTTCTTC. Translating it yields CASSQSPGQGFGNEQFF.